This T cell receptor (beta chain) came from a study of blood T cells in healthy people across ages. General study results and limits: It was not known whether donors were CMV positive (a possible confounder of expanded clonotype changes).

A J-beta primer mix and a sample-barcoded 5' primer were used in a second PCR of about 7 to 12 cycles. Each cDNA was tagged by a template-switch adaptor containing 12 random nucleotides. Each CDR3 protein gets one entry after TCRdb re-called the 5' RACE reads with MiXCR. There are 650,000 to 1,000,000 distinct CDR3 sequences in the sample; 35% to 40% occur only once, and roughly 13% lies in the top ten. Germline lookup yields CDR1 SGHRS and CDR2 YFSETQ. V was pared by 4 bases and J by 0 bases, with 12 bases between. The CDR3 runs to 15 residues. This clonotype was counted only a few times. Its antigen is undetermined. Healthy individuals of Caucasian origin from Russia, aged about 6 to 90, served as donors.

This chain joins TRBV5-1 and TRBJ2-3; TRBD2 is a possible D gene (5 bases). The sequencing input was blood. This sequence originates from a man between 18 and 29 years old in good health. The CDR3 reads CASSERVGSTDTQYF. In DNA form, the CDR3 reads TGCGCCAGCAGCGAGAGGGTAGGAAGCACAGATACGCAGTATTTT.